The 25 T cell receptor beta chains given below trace back to one sample, sequenced in a study of vaccination effects on CD4 cells after COVID-19 (dated by TCRdb to 2021 to 2024). The antigens of these receptors remain unknown. Library creation used the immunoSEQ multiplex PCR assay. In its TCRdb copy, this immuneACCESS table keeps in-frame sequences only and misses some clones. Where compared with another copy, unresolved V genes explain less than half of these, and the others have no known cause. The sample table shows tens of thousands of clones, and about 73% are seen once. The top ten hold about 11% of the sample. To identify antigen-specific CD4+ T cell clonotypes by their expansion, the ViraFEST assay first stimulated PBMC with viral peptide pools and then applied TCR sequencing. After around 10 days of culture, CD4+ T cells were isolated with the EasySep CD4+ T cell isolation kit. The sample in question was CD4+ T cells from PBMCs cultured with HCoV-229E spike peptides, obtained before COVID-19 vaccination. The sample's cell subset or site label, decoded: HCoV-229E spike overlapping peptide pool stimulation. These receptors all come from a human donor who received a COVID-19 vaccine.

The chain employs TRBV7-2 and TRBJ1-5; the match to TRBD1 covers 7 bases. The CDR3 is 13 amino acids. The germline CDR1 and CDR2 sequences are SGHTA and FQGNSA. V lost 5 bases to trimming and J lost 8 bases; unmatched junction nucleotides: 6. CDR3 protein: CASSQGTVEPQHF. The CDR3 DNA is TGTGCCAGCAGCCAAGGGACAGTTGAGCCCCAGCATTTT.

The rearrangement links TRBV18 to TRBJ1-1; D is unresolved. Trimming took off 1 base at V and 4 bases at J, with 7 bases between the two ends. The CDR3 covers 13 residues. CDR1 is KGHSH, CDR2 LQKENI, per germline. The CDR3, as DNA: TGTGCCAGCTCACCACAGGGTGCCACTGAAGCTTTCTTT. It is translated as CASSPQGATEAFF. The variable domain in full, completed from reference TRBV18 and TRBJ1-1, reads NAGVMQNPRHLVRRRGQEARLRCSPMKGHSHVYWYRQLPEEGLKFMVYLQKENIIDESGMPKERFSAEFPKEGPSILRIQQVVRGDSAAYFCASSPQGATEAFFGQGTRLTVV.

The chain couples TRBV7-9 to TRBJ2-5; maybe TRBD1 (5 bases). V shed 3 bases and J shed 5 bases, with 19 bases lying between them. Germline CDR1 and CDR2: SEHNR and FQNEAQ (reference sequence). The CDR3 has 16 amino acids. The CDR3 sequence: CASSFGQVRPSETQYF. CDR3 DNA sequence: TGTGCCAGCAGCTTTGGACAAGTCCGGCCGAGCGAGACCCAGTACTTC.

V usage is TRBV11-3 and J usage is TRBJ2-1; the D gene is possibly TRBD1 (5 bases). The CDR3 runs 18 residues. Trimming removed 0 bases at V and 0 bases at J, with 15 bases between. Germline V gene sequence: CDR1 SGHNT, CDR2 YENEEA. The CDR3, as DNA: TGTGCCAGCAGCTTAGATCAATCAGGGTCTTCCTCCTACAATGAGCAGTTCTTC. The encoded protein is CASSLDQSGSSSYNEQFF.

Within the sample, this clone is large. The chain has TRBV7-9 and TRBJ1-2, with D unclear. The CDR3 has 15 residues. Germline lookup yields CDR1 SEHNR and CDR2 FQNEAQ (reference sequence). Trimming took off 5 bases at V and 4 bases at J, with 17 bases between the two ends. The CDR3 DNA sequence: TGTGCCAGCAGCCTATCCCTAGGGTCGGGCTATGGCTACACCTTC. It is translated as CASSLSLGSGYGYTF.

CDR3 amino acids: CASSFSQGQGYGYTF. CDR3 bases: TGTGCCAGCAGCTTTTCGCAGGGCCAGGGGTATGGCTACACCTTC. V gene TRBV5-5 combines with J gene TRBJ1-2, with D maybe TRBD1 (6 bases). CDR3 length: 15 residues. Germline CDR1 and CDR2: SGHKS and YYEKEE (reference sequence). V shed 2 bases and J shed 5 bases, with 16 bases lying between them.

V is TRBV20-1 and J is TRBJ1-2, with no clear D. CDR3 length: 10 residues. Trimming shortened V by 6 bases and J by 8 bases, and 10 bases separated the two germline ends. The V gene's germline CDR1 is DFQATT and CDR2 SNEGSKA (reference sequence). CDR3 nucleotide sequence: TGCAGTGCGGGGATAGGAGGCTACACCTTC. As protein: CSAGIGGYTF.

The chain links TRBV5-1 to TRBJ2-7; 16 positions match TRBD2. This CDR3 is 18 amino acids long. V lost 2 bases and J lost 0; bases outside the gene matches: 5. Germline V gives CDR1 SGHRS, CDR2 YFSETQ. DNA of the CDR3: TGCGCCAGCAGCTTAAGGGGACTAGCGGGGGGGAGCTCCTACGAGCAGTACTTC. Amino acids: CASSLRGLAGGSSYEQYF. The variable domain in full, with the rest retrieved from reference TRBV5-1 and TRBJ2-7, is KAGVTQTPRYLIKTRGQQVTLSCSPISGHRSVSWYQQTPGQGLQFLFEYFSETQRNKGNFPGRFSGRQFSNSRSEMNVSTLELGDSALYLCASSLRGLAGGSSYEQYFGPGTRLTVT.

The J gene is TRBJ1-5, the V gene TRBV19; tentative D call: TRBD1 (6 bases). Deletions cut 8 bases from V and 5 bases from J, with 16 bases between. Germline CDR1 and CDR2: LNHDA and SQIVND (reference sequence). There are 14 residues in the CDR3. CDR3 residues: CASLGRGRDQPQHF. CDR3 DNA: TGTGCCAGTCTGGGCAGGGGACGGGATCAGCCCCAGCATTTT.

V is TRBV18 and J is TRBJ2-1, with a possible D match to TRBD2 (5 bases). V lost 9 bases and J lost 4, with 43 bases in between. The CDR3 is 23 residues long. Germline assignment: CDR1 KGHSH and CDR2 LQKENI. The CDR3 sequence: CARKSNPPRTHHQRVVPYNEQFF. The CDR3 nucleotides are TGTGCCAGGAAATCAAATCCCCCGAGGACTCACCACCAACGGGTCGTACCTTACAATGAGCAGTTCTTC.

The rearrangement joins TRBV5-1 to TRBJ1-2; D is ambiguous. Germline CDR1 SGHRS, CDR2 YFSETQ. The length of the CDR3 is 12 residues. Trimming took 0 bases from V and 6 from J, leaving 6 bases between them. The CDR3 bases are TGCGCCAGCAGCTTGGCCAACGATGGCTACACCTTC. It encodes CASSLANDGYTF.

The chain links TRBV30 to TRBJ1-4; D gene ambiguous. The CDR3 contains 14 residues. Looked up from germline, CDR1 is GTSNPN and CDR2 is SVGIG (reference sequence). Trimming removed 5 bases at V and 5 bases at J, with 15 bases between. Here the CDR3 DNA reads TGTGCCTGGTCAGGCTTCTATTTAAATGAAAAACTGTTTTTT. Its protein is CAWSGFYLNEKLFF.

This rearrangement joins TRBV19 to TRBJ2-1; 16 bases line up with TRBD2. Germline V gene data show CDR1 as LNHDA and CDR2 as SQIVND (reference sequence). With V trimmed by 6 bases and J by 8 bases, 10 bases remained unmatched. CDR3 size: 17 residues. The CDR3 loop is CASRGLAGGSLTDEQFF. DNA for the CDR3: TGTGCCAGTAGGGGACTAGCGGGGGGGAGTTTAACGGATGAGCAGTTCTTC.

This chain joins TRBV10-1 and TRBJ2-7, with 7 bases that match TRBD1. Germline CDR1 WNHNN, CDR2 SYGVQD (reference sequence). The CDR3 length is 17 residues. J was trimmed by 2 bases and V by 4 bases; bases with no gene match: 14. The CDR3 DNA reads as TGCGCCAGCAGTGTGCGAACCGGGACAGAATTACCCTACGAGCAGTACTTC. This sequence encodes CASSVRTGTELPYEQYF.

A few counts support this clone. This rearrangement joins TRBV24-1 to TRBJ1-2, with 7 bases identical to TRBD1. The ends lost 4 bases at V and 8 bases at J; junction bases unmatched: 9. Germline V gene data show CDR1 as KGHDR and CDR2 as SFDVKD. The CDR3 runs 14 residues. The CDR3 DNA reads as TGTGCCACCAGTGACTCGGGACAGTTGGGAGGCTACACCTTC. The encoded protein is CATSDSGQLGGYTF.

This chain joins TRBV3-1 (or the pseudogene TRBV3-2) and TRBJ2-3, with TRBD1 identical over 8 bases. The V gene's germline CDR1 is LGHDT and CDR2 YNNKEL (reference sequence). Unmatched junction bases numbered 6, after V lost 3 bases and J lost 4 bases. CDR3 size: 15 residues. The chain's CDR3 is CASSHDQGAADTQYF. The CDR3, as DNA: TGTGCCAGCAGCCATGATCAGGGGGCGGCAGATACGCAGTATTTT.

This rearrangement joins TRBV6-1 to TRBJ1-5; D is possibly TRBD1 (6 bases). V was pared by 3 bases and J by 7 bases, with 10 bases between. This CDR3 has 13 amino acids. Germline CDR1 reads MNHNS; CDR2 reads SASEGT. The CDR3 spells CASSDTGHQPQHF. The CDR3 region has the DNA TGTGCCAGCAGTGACACAGGGCACCAGCCCCAGCATTTT.

The chain is built from TRBV4-1 and TRBJ1-4, with D hard to call. Germline-derived CDR1 and CDR2 are MGHRA and YSYEKL. Trimming removed 1 base from V and 3 bases from J, with 9 bases in between. This CDR3 has 15 residues. CDR3 nucleotides: TGCGCCAGCAGCCAAGGTTACGGACCTAATGAAAAACTGTTTTTT. Its protein product is CASSQGYGPNEKLFF.

The chain couples TRBV3-1 (or the pseudogene TRBV3-2) to TRBJ2-1; 7 bases map to TRBD2. V shed 0 bases, J shed 3 bases, and the junction held 5 bases outside the gene matches. The CDR3 totals 16 residues. Per the germline V gene, CDR1 is LGHDT and CDR2 is YNNKEL (reference sequence). CDR3 DNA: TGTGCCAGCAGCCAAGATGCGGCTAGCGGCTACAATGAGCAGTTCTTC. Translating it yields CASSQDAASGYNEQFF.

This clone has only a few counts. The rearrangement links TRBV24-1 to TRBJ2-1, with D perhaps matching TRBD2 (5 bases). Germline V gives CDR1 KGHDR, CDR2 SFDVKD. CDR3 length: 13 residues. Trimming removed 1 base from V and 6 bases from J, with 6 bases in between. The CDR3 DNA is TGTGCCACCAGTGATTTAGGAGGCAATGAGCAGTTCTTC. It specifies CATSDLGGNEQFF.

CDR3 sequence (DNA): TGTGCCATCAGTGAGCCTCTCGACAGTCGCACTGAAGCTTTCTTT. This sequence encodes CAISEPLDSRTEAFF. The V gene is TRBV10-3, the J gene TRBJ1-1; the D gene is possibly TRBD1 (5 bases). This CDR3 has 15 amino acids. The germline CDR1 and CDR2 sequences are ENHRY and SYGVKD. Trimming took off 2 bases at V and 4 bases at J, with 14 bases between the two ends.

The V and J genes are TRBV7-6 and TRBJ2-3; D is ambiguous. The CDR3 is 15 amino acids. V was shortened by 7 bases and J by 0 bases, with 14 bases between the two germline ends. Germline V gene data show CDR1 as SGHVS and CDR2 as FNYEAQ. Written as DNA, the CDR3 is TGTGCCAGCACCCTCCAGCCAGGAAGCACAGATACGCAGTATTTT. It codes for CASTLQPGSTDTQYF.

This clone occurred once. The J gene is TRBJ1-2, the V gene TRBV7-8; 7 bases are a match to TRBD1. The ends lost 5 bases at V and 1 base at J; junction bases unmatched: 7. The CDR3 is 15 residues long. Germline V gene data show CDR1 as SGHVS and CDR2 as FQNEAQ. CDR3: CASSPQGQLNYGYTF. The DNA of the CDR3 is TGTGCCAGCAGCCCGCAGGGACAGCTTAACTATGGCTACACCTTC.

This sequence joins TRBV5-4 and TRBJ2-2, with D uncertain. V was cut by 2 bases and J by 2 bases, with 7 bases left in between. This CDR3 is 14 amino acids long. The germline gives CDR1 SGHNT, CDR2 YYREEE (reference sequence). In DNA, the CDR3 is TGTGCCAGCAGCTTCATCGGTAACACCGGGGAGCTGTTTTTT. Amino acids: CASSFIGNTGELFF.

The chain joins TRBV5-6 to TRBJ1-1; D is ambiguous. Germline values: CDR1 SGHDT, CDR2 YYEEEE. V dropped 6 bases and J dropped 3 bases, with 15 bases sitting between them. CDR3 length equals 14 residues. CDR3 residues: CASNKEAGYTEAFF. For the CDR3, the DNA is TGTGCCAGCAACAAAGAGGCGGGATACACTGAAGCTTTCTTT.